The TCR beta chain under discussion was sequenced for a study of blood T cell repertoires in COVID-19. Study as a whole: PBMCs, B-cell-depleted T cells, or T cells were the source of the cDNA or gDNA that made up the material.

Authors' analysis steps: For nucleated cells, counts were estimated from reference gene primer amplification. Sequencing used immunoSEQ multiplex PCR; TCRdb keeps in-frame clones, though not all of them. D and trimming were read from the DNA, whereas the V and J calls and clone size are those reported in that table. The top ten clones hold around 15% of a sample with about 97,000 clones, roughly nine tenths of them seen once. The receptor's source is a man aged 50 to 60 with acute or convalescent COVID-19. Sequenced: peripheral blood.

The CDR3 region has the DNA TGTGCCAGCAGCCCTGGGAGGGGCTATGGCTACACCTTC. This codes for CASSPGRGYGYTF. The chain uses TRBV5-6 and TRBJ1-2; TRBD1 is a possible D gene (5 bases). This CDR3 is built from 13 residues. Per the germline V gene, CDR1 is SGHDT and CDR2 is YYEEEE. Deletions cut 4 bases from V and 4 bases from J, with 11 bases between.